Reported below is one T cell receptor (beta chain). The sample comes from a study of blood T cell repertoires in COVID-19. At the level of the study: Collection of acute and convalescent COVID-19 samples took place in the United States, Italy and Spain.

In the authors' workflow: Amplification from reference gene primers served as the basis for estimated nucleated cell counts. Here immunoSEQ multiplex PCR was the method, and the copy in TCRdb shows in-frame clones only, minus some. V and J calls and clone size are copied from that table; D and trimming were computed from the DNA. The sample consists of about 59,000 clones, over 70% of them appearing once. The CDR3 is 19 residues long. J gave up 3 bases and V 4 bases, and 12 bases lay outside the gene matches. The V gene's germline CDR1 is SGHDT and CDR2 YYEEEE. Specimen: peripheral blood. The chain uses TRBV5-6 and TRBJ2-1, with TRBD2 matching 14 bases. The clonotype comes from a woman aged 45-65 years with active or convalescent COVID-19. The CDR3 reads CASSKGLAGAQVDYNEQFF. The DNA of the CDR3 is TGTGCCAGCAGCAAGGGACTAGCGGGAGCCCAGGTCGACTACAATGAGCAGTTCTTC.